This T cell receptor (beta chain) stems from a study of beta chain features in type 1 diabetes (dated by TCRdb to between 2018 and 2020). For the wider study: Mean age, gender distribution, total cell number and subset yield were not different between patients and healthy donors. Across all samples, 90 million to 130 million sorted cells were examined, and cell number per subset correlated strongly with RNA yield. In the study, TCRB repertoires of sorted circulating CD4+ T cell subsets from recently diagnosed type 1 diabetes patients were compared with those of matched healthy donors. Whereas all 30 or so donors provided naive and central memory subsets, regulatory and stem cell-like memory subsets were isolated from just 8 patients and roughly eight healthy donors. Here is what the overall study found, with its caveats: In all four CD4+ subsets, TCRB CDR3 length was moderately but significantly shorter in type 1 diabetes patients. Because cDNA was sequenced instead of genomic DNA, activated cells with high expression could be over-represented, although the groups did not differ in activation or CD3 levels. PCR might favor shorter templates, but patient and control samples were amplified and corrected together, so any skew would affect both groups equally. The naive, central memory and regulatory TCRB repertoires appeared to resemble one another more closely among patients than among healthy donors. At VDJ recombination sites, type 1 diabetes patients had fewer insertions and more deleted nucleotides, which implies abnormalities in thymic rearrangement. Because small numbers of individuals were included in the HLA sub-analyses, any influence of HLA type on TCRB rearrangement was left unresolved.

The entire amount of isolated RNA was reverse transcribed using the High Capacity cDNA Reverse Transcription Kit, so the sequenced TCRB transcripts were expressed ones. Deep immunoSEQ sequencing was applied to naive, central memory and regulatory T cell samples, giving an average of roughly 3.5 million total reads per sample. After sorted cells were lysed in RLT buffer, RNA was extracted with DNase-treated RNeasy Micro or Mini kits, with the choice depending on cell number. Each cell subset was processed separately to prevent cross-contamination, with patient and healthy donor samples processed together. TCRB sequences were amplified from cDNA with the immunoSEQ multiplex PCR, producing 87-bp fragments spanning the CDR3 region. Sequencing of the amplicons was done on the Illumina HiSeq platform. The authors' pipeline ran thus. Synthetic template baselines were used to correct PCR bias computationally, reads within Hamming distance 2 were collapsed together, and singletons that could not be merged were discarded. Reads were aligned to IMGT to assign V, D and J genes, CDR3 length, and insertions or deletions at six rearrangement sites. Clonotype counts were normalized to sorted cell number within each subset before computing true diversity and Gini coefficients with the tcR R package. The overlap coefficient, calculated on TCRB nucleotide sequences, was used to quantify repertoire sharing. The immuneACCESS repertoire file appears here via TCRdb, limited to in-frame rearrangements. These files lack a portion of the clones; in checked studies, under half of the deficit traces to unresolved V genes, and the cause of the others is not known. D and trimming come from the DNA, and the V and J calls and clone size come from that table. For this sample the table gives around 150,000 clones, of which 9% to 12% were detected only once. 0.4% to 0.55% of the sample lies in the top ten.

The CDR3 covers 18 residues, taking in both the cysteine and the phenylalanine. The CDR3 DNA has 54 bases and is translated from base 1. Trimming removed 0 bases from V and 0 bases from J, leaving 15 bases between the germline ends. CDR1 and CDR2 are read off the germline V gene as SGHNT and YENEEA. From each donor, a single peripheral blood sample of 100 to 150 mL on average was drawn into heparinised tubes. A BD FACSAria II was used to sort naive, central memory, regulatory and stem cell-like memory CD4+ T cells with a panel that included CD45RO, CCR7, CD25, CD127, CD95 and CD27. All sorted populations exceeded 95% purity. Right away, PBMCs were isolated by Lymphoprep density gradient centrifugation and were stained directly, with no culture step. So that batch effects would be minimized, each experiment stained and sorted samples in pairs, pairing one healthy donor with one patient. A word on this clone: Its antigen has not been determined. Per-base qualities were not stored, and no clone one base away is much larger.

The specimen sequenced was central memory CD4+ T cells from blood. The chain is encoded by TRBV11-3 joined to TRBJ2-1, with a weak D call of TRBD1 (5 bases match). This sequence was found in a man aged 25-40 years with type 1 diabetes. The DNA sequence reads TGTGCCAGCAGCTTAGATCAGGGCGGTTCGAGCTCCTACAATGAGCAGTTCTTC. Translated, this is CASSLDQGGSSSYNEQFF.